The next 10 T cell receptor beta chains were all read from a single sample in a study of blood T cell repertoires in COVID-19 (dated by TCRdb to the early 2020s). Library generation was performed with the immunoSEQ multiplex PCR assay. Drawn from immuneACCESS, this table holds only the in-frame rearrangements with V and J called that TCRdb kept. Clones are partly lost; checked studies trace under half to an unresolved V gene and leave the rest unexplained. The sample includes about 190,000 clones, with 86% observed a single time. The ten most abundant clones make up approximately 2.9% of the sample. Sequenced material: peripheral blood. These receptors all come from a woman aged 25 to 39 with active or convalescent COVID-19.

The J gene is TRBJ1-4, the V gene TRBV19; the D gene is possibly TRBD1 (5 bases). The CDR3 totals 13 residues. Germline assignment: CDR1 LNHDA and CDR2 SQIVND (reference sequence). V dropped 7 bases and J dropped 3 bases, with 9 bases sitting between them. CDR3 protein: CASTSRANEKLFF. The CDR3 DNA sequence: TGTGCCAGTACCAGCAGGGCTAATGAAAAACTGTTTTTT.

To note about this clone: One end of the junction does not line up with germline, which may come from a read error. The rearrangement uses TRBV28 and TRBJ2-7; 7 bases fit TRBD1. The CDR3 is made up of 16 amino acids. The germline gives CDR1 MDHEN, CDR2 SYDVKM. The CDR3 here is CASSTIGVRGSSEQYF. Written as DNA, the CDR3 is TGTGCCAGCAGTACTATTGGGGTCAGGGGGTCCTCCGAGCAGTACTTC.

The rearrangement uses TRBV27 and TRBJ1-6, with 9 bases fitting TRBD1. Germline loops: CDR1 MNHEY, CDR2 SMNVEV (reference sequence). V gave up 8 bases and J gave up 6 bases; unmatched junction bases: 2. This CDR3 comprises 13 residues. Here the CDR3 reads CASQGQGNSPLHF. The CDR3 region has the DNA TGTGCCAGCCAGGGACAGGGTAATTCACCCCTCCACTTT.

Points on this clone: The sample holds other DNA sequences that translate to the same CDR3. The chain combines TRBV6-6 with TRBJ1-5; D is ambiguous. The V end lost 0 bases, the J end lost 2 bases, and 5 bases lay between the germline ends. The CDR3 runs to 14 residues. The germline V gene has CDR1 MNHNY and CDR2 SVGAGI (reference sequence). DNA for the CDR3: TGTGCCAGCAGTTACTCTCCAGGCAATCAGCCCCAGCATTTT. Translated, it gives CASSYSPGNQPQHF.

This chain uses TRBV3-1 (or the pseudogene TRBV3-2) with TRBJ2-5, with D possibly TRBD2 on 6 matching bases. The CDR3 contains 13 residues. Deletions cut 0 bases from V and 5 bases from J, with 7 bases between. CDR1 and CDR2 (germline): LGHDT, YNNKEL (reference sequence). The CDR3: CASSQEEGETQYF. CDR3 in DNA: TGTGCCAGCAGCCAAGAGGAGGGGGAGACCCAGTACTTC.

J is TRBJ2-2 and V is TRBV7-9, with 10 bases fitting TRBD1. This CDR3 is 18 amino acids long. Germline CDR1 is SEHNR and CDR2 is FQNEAQ (reference sequence). J gave up 3 bases and V 3 bases, and 10 bases lay outside the gene matches. CDR3 amino acids: CASSFPGQGSADTGELFF. The CDR3 nucleotides read TGTGCCAGCAGCTTCCCGGGACAGGGGTCCGCAGACACCGGGGAGCTGTTTTTT. Drawing the rest from reference TRBV7-9 and TRBJ2-2, the complete variable domain is DTGVSQNPRHKITKRGQNVTFRCDPISEHNRLYWYRQTLGQGPEFLTYFQNEAQLEKSRLLSDRFSAERPKGSFSTLEIQRTEQGDSAMYLCASSFPGQGSADTGELFFGEGSRLTVL.

This clone was recorded a few times. This chain links TRBV6-1 with TRBJ1-1, with D possibly being TRBD1 (6 bases). V was shortened by 0 bases and J by 1 base, with 9 bases between the two germline ends. The CDR3 loop spans 15 amino acids. Germline lookup yields CDR1 MNHNS and CDR2 SASEGT. CDR3 bases: TGTGCCAGCAGTGAAGCAAGGGGGTCGAACACTGAAGCTTTCTTT. This gives the protein CASSEARGSNTEAFF.

This sequence joins TRBV6-5 and TRBJ1-5, with D tentatively TRBD1 (5 bases). Trimming pared 5 bases from V and 3 bases from J, leaving 14 bases between. The CDR3 spans 15 residues. Germline V lookup: CDR1 MNHEY, CDR2 SVGAGI. CDR3 amino acids: CASSPGTTYNQPQHF. CDR3 DNA: TGTGCCAGCAGTCCCGGGACTACTTACAATCAGCCCCAGCATTTT.

This CDR3 reads CASSSLTSGRALRQFF. The CDR3 DNA follows: TGTGCCAGCAGCTCCCTTACTAGCGGGAGGGCCCTTAGGCAGTTCTTC. The chain carries TRBV27 and TRBJ2-1; 13 positions match TRBD2. Germline CDR1 MNHEY, CDR2 SMNVEV (reference sequence). The CDR3 covers 16 residues. V shed 6 bases, J shed 12 bases, and the junction held 14 bases outside the gene matches.

The CDR3 region is CASSAIAGSEQYF. The CDR3 DNA follows: TGTGCCAGCAGCGCCATAGCGGGAAGCGAGCAGTACTTC. V and J are TRBV7-2 and TRBJ2-7; 8 nucleotides match TRBD2. Looked up from germline, CDR1 is SGHTA and CDR2 is FQGNSA. This CDR3 comprises 13 residues. V lost 5 bases and J lost 6; bases outside the gene matches: 6.